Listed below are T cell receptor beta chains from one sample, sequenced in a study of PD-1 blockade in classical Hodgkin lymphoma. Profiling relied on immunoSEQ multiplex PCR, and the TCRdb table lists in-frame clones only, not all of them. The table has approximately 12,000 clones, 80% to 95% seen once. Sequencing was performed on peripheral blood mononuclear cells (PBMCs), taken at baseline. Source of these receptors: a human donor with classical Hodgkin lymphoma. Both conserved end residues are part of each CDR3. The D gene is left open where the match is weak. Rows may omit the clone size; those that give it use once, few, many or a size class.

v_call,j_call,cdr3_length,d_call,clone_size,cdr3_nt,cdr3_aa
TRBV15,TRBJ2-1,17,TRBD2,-,TGTGCCACCAGCAGTCTCCCGTGGGGGACTAGCGGGAATGAGCAGTTCTTC,CATSSLPWGTSGNEQFF
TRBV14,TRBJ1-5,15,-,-,TGTGCCAGCAGCCAGACGCATTGGGGTTTTCAGCCCCAGCATTTT,CASSQTHWGFQPQHF
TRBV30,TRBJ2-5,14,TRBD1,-,TGTGCCTGGAGGGGACAGAGCTACCAAGAGACCCAGTACTTC,CAWRGQSYQETQYF
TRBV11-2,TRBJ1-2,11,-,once,TGTGCCAGCAGCTTAGGCACGGACTACACCTTC,CASSLGTDYTF
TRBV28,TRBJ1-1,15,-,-,TGTGCCAGCACCACAACCGGGACGGGGAACACTGAAGCTTTCTTT,CASTTTGTGNTEAFF
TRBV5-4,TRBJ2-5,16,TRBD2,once,TGTGCCAGCAGCTTTGGTGCGGGGGGGCGGGCGGAGACCCAGTACTTC,CASSFGAGGRAETQYF
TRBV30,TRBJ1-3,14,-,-,TGTGCCTGGAGTGCGGGGGTCCCTGGAAACACCATATATTTT,CAWSAGVPGNTIYF
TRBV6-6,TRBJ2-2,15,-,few,TGTGCCAGCAGTACCCGGGACCGAAACACCGGGGAGCTGTTTTTT,CASSTRDRNTGELFF
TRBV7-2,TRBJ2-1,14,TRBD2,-,TGTGCCAGCAGCCCGGGGACTAGCGGGGGGGCGTTCCTCTTC,CASSPGTSGGAFLF
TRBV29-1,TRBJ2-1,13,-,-,TGCAGCGGCGGCCACACACAGGACAATGAGCAGTTCTTC,CSGGHTQDNEQFF
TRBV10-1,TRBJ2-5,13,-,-,TGCGCCAGCAGTGAGAACTATCAAGAGACCCAGTACTTC,CASSENYQETQYF
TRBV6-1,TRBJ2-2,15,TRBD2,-,TGTGCCAGCAGCCTACTAGCGGGAGATACCGGGGAGCTGTTTTTT,CASSLLAGDTGELFF
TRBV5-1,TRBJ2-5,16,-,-,TGCGCCAGCAGCTTGGGAGTAGCGGTCACGGGGGAGACCCAGTACTTC,CASSLGVAVTGETQYF
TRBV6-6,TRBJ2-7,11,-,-,TGTGCCAGCAGGACAGAGTACGAGCAGTACTTC,CASRTEYEQYF
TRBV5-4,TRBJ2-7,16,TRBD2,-,TGTGCCAGCAGCTCCAGGGGACTAGCGGGAGTAGAAGAGCAGTACTTC,CASSSRGLAGVEEQYF
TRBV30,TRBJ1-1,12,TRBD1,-,TGTGCCTGGAGTCCCAGGGACAGGGAAGCTTTCTTT,CAWSPRDREAFF
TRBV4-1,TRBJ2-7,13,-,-,TGCGCCAGCAGCCAAGAGACCGAGTACGAGCAGTACTTC,CASSQETEYEQYF
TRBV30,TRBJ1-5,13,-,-,TGTGCCTGGAGAGAGGCAGGGAATCAGCCCCAGCATTTT,CAWREAGNQPQHF
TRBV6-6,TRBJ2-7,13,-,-,TGTGCCAGCAGTTACACTAGCTCCTACGAGCAGTACTTC,CASSYTSSYEQYF
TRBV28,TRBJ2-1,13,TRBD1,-,TGTGCCAGCAGTTTCCCCGGCAGGGGGGAGCAGTTCTTC,CASSFPGRGEQFF
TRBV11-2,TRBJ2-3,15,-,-,TGTGCCAGCAGCCCTCGAGTGGGTGTCACAGATACGCAGTATTTT,CASSPRVGVTDTQYF
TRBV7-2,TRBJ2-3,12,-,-,TGTGCCAGCAGCTTATGGATAGATACGCAGTATTTT,CASSLWIDTQYF